This T cell receptor beta chain appears in the sequencing data of a study of patients and donors after allogeneic stem cell transplantation. Each CDR3 protein is one row after TCRdb ran MiXCR on the RT-PCR reads. The table records roughly 960,000 distinct CDR3 sequences, more than 15% of them present only once. This clonotype appeared many times. Sample: blood, either unsorted or a sorted T cell fraction (not recorded which). The TCR sequence derives from a human donor who was either an allogeneic HSCT recipient or a stem cell or donor lymphocyte infusion donor (not recorded which). It is not recorded whose cells these are; they may come from a transplant donor.

The CDR3 nucleotides read TGTGCCACCAGTGAGTGGACGGACTCCTACGAGCAGTACTTC. It is translated as CATSEWTDSYEQYF. The chain couples TRBV24-1 to TRBJ2-7; D is uncertain. Trimming removed 4 bases from V and 0 bases from J, with 9 bases in between. The germline V gene encodes CDR1 KGHDR and CDR2 SFDVKD. CDR3 length: 14 residues.